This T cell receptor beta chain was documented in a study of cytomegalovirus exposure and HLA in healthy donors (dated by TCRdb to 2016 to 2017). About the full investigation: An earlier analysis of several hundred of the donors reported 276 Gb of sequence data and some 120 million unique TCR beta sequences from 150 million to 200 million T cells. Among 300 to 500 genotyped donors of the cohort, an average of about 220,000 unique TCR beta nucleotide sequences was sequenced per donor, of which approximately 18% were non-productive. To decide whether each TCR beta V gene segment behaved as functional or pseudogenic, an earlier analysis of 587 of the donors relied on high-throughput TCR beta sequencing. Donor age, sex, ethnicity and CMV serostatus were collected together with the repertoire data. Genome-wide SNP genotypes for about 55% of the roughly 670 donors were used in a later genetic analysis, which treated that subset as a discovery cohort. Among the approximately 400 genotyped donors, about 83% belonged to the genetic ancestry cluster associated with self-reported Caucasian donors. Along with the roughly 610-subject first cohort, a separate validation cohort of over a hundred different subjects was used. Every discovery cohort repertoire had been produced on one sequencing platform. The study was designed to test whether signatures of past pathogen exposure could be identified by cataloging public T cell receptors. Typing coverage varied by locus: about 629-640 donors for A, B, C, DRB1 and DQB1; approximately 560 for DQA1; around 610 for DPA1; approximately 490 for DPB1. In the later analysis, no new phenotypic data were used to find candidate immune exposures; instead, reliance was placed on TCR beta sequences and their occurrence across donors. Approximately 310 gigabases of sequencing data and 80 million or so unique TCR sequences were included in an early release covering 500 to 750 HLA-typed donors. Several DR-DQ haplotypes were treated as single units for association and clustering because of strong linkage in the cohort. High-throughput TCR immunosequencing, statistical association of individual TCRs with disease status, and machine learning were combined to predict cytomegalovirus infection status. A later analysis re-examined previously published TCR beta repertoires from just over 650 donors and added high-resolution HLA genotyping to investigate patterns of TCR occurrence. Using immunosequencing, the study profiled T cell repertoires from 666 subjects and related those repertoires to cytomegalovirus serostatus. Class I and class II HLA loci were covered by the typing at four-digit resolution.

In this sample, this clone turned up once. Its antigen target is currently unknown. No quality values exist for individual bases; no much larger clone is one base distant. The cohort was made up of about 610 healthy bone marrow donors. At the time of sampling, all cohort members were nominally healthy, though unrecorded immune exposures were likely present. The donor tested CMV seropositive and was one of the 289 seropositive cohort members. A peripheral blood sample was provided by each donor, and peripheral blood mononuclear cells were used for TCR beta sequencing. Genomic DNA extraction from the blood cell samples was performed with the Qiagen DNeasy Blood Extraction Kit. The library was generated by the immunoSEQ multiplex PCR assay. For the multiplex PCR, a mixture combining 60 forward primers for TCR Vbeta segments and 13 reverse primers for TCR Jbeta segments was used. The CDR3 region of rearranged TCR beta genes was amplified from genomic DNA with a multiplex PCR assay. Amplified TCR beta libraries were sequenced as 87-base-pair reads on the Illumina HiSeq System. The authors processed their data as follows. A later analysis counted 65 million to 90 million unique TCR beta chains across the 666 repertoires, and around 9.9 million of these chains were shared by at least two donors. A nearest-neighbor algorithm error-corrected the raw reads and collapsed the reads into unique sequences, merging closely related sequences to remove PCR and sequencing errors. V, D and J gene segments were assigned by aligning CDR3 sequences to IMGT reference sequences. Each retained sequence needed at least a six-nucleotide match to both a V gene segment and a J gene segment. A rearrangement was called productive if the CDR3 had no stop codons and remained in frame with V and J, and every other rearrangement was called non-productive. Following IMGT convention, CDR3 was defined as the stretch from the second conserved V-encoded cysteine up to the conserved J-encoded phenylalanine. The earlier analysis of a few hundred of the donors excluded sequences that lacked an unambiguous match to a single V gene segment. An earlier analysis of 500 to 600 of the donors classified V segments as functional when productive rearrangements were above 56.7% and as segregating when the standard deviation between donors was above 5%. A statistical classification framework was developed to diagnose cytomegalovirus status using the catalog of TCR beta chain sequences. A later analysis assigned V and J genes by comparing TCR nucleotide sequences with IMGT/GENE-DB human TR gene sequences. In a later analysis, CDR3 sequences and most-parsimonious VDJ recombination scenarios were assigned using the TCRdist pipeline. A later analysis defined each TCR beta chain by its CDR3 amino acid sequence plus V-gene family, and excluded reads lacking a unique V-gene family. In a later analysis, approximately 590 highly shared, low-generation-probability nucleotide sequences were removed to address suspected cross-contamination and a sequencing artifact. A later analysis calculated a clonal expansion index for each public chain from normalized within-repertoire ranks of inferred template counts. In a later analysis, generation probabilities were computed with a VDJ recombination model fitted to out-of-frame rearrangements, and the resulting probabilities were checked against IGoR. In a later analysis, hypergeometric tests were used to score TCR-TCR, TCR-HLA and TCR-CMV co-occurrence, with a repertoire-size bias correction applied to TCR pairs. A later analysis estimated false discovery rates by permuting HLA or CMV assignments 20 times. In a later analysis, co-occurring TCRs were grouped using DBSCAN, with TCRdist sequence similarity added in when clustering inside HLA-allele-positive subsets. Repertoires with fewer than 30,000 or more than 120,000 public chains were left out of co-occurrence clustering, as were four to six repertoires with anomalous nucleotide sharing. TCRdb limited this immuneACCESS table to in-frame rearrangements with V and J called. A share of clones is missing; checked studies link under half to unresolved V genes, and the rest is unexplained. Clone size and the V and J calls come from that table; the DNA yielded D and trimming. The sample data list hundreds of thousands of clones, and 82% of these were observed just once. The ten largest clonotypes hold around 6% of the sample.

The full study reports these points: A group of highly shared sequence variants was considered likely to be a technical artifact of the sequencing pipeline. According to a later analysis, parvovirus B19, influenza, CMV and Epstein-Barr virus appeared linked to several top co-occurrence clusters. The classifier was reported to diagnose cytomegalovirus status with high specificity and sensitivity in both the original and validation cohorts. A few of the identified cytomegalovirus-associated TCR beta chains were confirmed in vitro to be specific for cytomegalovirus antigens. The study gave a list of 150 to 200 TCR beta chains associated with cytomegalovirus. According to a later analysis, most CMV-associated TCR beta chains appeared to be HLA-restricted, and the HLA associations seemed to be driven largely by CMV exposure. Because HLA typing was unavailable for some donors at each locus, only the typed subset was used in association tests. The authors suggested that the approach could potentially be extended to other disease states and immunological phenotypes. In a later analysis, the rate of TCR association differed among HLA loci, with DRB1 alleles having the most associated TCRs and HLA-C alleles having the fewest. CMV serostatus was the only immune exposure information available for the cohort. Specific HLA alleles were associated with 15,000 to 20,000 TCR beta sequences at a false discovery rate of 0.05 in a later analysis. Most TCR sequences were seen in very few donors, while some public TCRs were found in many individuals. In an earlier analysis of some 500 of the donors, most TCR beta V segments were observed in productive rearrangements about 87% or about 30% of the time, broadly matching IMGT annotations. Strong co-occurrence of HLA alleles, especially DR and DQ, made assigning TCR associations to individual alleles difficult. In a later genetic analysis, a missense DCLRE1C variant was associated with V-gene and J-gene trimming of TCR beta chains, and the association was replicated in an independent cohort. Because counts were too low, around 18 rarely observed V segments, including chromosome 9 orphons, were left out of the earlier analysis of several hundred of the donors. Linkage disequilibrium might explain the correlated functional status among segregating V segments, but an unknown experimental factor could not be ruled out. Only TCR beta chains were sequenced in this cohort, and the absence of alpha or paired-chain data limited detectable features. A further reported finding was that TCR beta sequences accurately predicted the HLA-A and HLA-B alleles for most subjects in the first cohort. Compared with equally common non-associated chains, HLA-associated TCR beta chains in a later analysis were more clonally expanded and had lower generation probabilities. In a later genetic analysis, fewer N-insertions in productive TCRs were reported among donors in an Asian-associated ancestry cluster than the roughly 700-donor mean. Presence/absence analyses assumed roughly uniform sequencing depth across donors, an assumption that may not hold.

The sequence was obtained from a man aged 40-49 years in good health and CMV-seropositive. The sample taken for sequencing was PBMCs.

The CDR3 region has the sequence CASSQDDRGSYEQYF. The bases read TGTGCCAGCAGCCAAGATGACAGGGGATCCTACGAGCAGTACTTC. The V and J genes are TRBV14 and TRBJ2-7; a stretch of 8 junction bases matches TRBD1. Measured from the cysteine to the phenylalanine, the CDR3 is 15 residues long. The retained sequence is limited to the CDR3, 45 bases, with the frame set at the first base. The germline V gene yields SGHDN for CDR1 and FVKESK for CDR2. V is trimmed back by 0 bases and J by 1 base, and the junction contains 2 bases that no gene match accounts for.